One and the same sample provided the 28 T cell receptor beta chains below, sequenced in a study of blood T cell dynamics during melanoma immunotherapy. Here immunoSEQ multiplex PCR was the method, and the copy in TCRdb shows in-frame clones only, minus some. Here the sample spans around 10,000 clones, 84% being singletons. Time point defined: pre-treatment baseline. The input for sequencing was blood, taken from a patient treated with checkpoint blockade. The source is a human donor with melanoma.

This chain links TRBV5-6 with TRBJ2-5; the match to TRBD2 covers 11 bases. From germline, CDR1 is SGHDT and CDR2 YYEEEE. CDR3 size: 15 residues. J was trimmed by 4 bases and V by 0 bases; bases with no gene match: 2. CDR3 DNA sequence: TGTGCCAGCAGCTTGGGACTAGCGGGGAGAGAGACCCAGTACTTC. Amino acids: CASSLGLAGRETQYF.

The chain has TRBV30 and TRBJ1-6; TRBD1 might be the D (5 bases). The length of the CDR3 is 21 residues. Trimming stripped 0 bases from V and 0 bases from J, with 24 bases between. Per the germline V gene, CDR1 is GTSNPN and CDR2 is SVGIG (reference sequence). CDR3: CAWSVLGRAYEGASYNSPLHF. CDR3 coding DNA: TGTGCCTGGAGTGTACTAGGCCGGGCCTATGAAGGGGCCTCCTATAATTCACCCCTCCACTTT.

The V call is TRBV11-2, the J call TRBJ2-3; no definite D call. V lost 1 base to trimming and J lost 2 bases, with 10 bases between them. This CDR3 is built from 15 residues. The germline CDR1 and CDR2 sequences are SGHAT and FQNNGV. CDR3 sequence reads: CASSLGPSLTDTQYF. CDR3 coding DNA: TGTGCCAGCAGCTTAGGACCCTCGCTCACAGATACGCAGTATTTT.

This clone was seen more than once but under ten times. This rearrangement joins TRBV9 to TRBJ2-7; either TRBD1 or TRBD2 may supply D (5 bases each). V lost 3 bases, J lost 6 bases, and 13 bases lay in between. Germline CDR1 and CDR2: SGDLS and YYNGEE. The CDR3 is 13 amino acids. The CDR3 nucleotides read TGTGCCAGCAGCGGGGGACCCTCTAGCGAGCAGTACTTC. Translated, it gives CASSGGPSSEQYF.

This clone is labeled as medium-sized. This chain uses TRBV7-2 with TRBJ2-2; 10 bases align to TRBD1. Trimming at V came to 4 bases and at J to 7 bases, leaving 6 bases not matched to a gene. The CDR3 loop spans 15 amino acids. From germline, CDR1 is SGHTA and CDR2 FQGNSA. The CDR3 coding sequence is TGTGCCAGCAGCTGGGACAGGGGAGGCGGCGGGGAGCTGTTTTTT. Its protein is CASSWDRGGGGELFF.

The rearrangement joins TRBV29-1 to TRBJ2-7, with TRBD2 identical over 9 bases. The CDR3 has 15 amino acids. The junction had 9 bases not matched to a gene; V was cut back by 5 bases and J by 1 base. Germline V lookup: CDR1 SQVTM, CDR2 ANQGSEA. The CDR3: CSVLGSGGWSYEQYF. The CDR3 DNA sequence: TGCAGCGTTTTAGGTAGCGGGGGTTGGTCCTACGAGCAGTACTTC.

The rearrangement links TRBV7-8 to TRBJ1-6; 10 bases line up with TRBD1. Germline loops: CDR1 SGHVS, CDR2 FQNEAQ. The CDR3 extends over 15 amino acids. After removal of 5 bases from V and 6 bases from J, the junction contained 4 bases not matched to a gene. Here the CDR3 DNA reads TGTGCCAGCAGCCGGGACAGGGGAGCTAATTCACCCCTCCACTTT. It yields the protein CASSRDRGANSPLHF. Together with reference TRBV7-8 and TRBJ1-6, the CDR3 gives the full variable domain: GAGVSQSPRYKVAKRGQDVALRCDPISGHVSLFWYQQALGQGPEFLTYFQNEAQLDKSGLPSDRFFAERPEGSVSTLKIQRTQQEDSAVYLCASSRDRGANSPLHFGNGTRLTVT.

The rearrangement uses TRBV5-5 and TRBJ2-3, with a tentative D call TRBD2 (6 bases). Germline V gene sequence: CDR1 SGHKS, CDR2 YYEKEE (reference sequence). V was trimmed by 2 bases and J by 6 bases, leaving 10 bases between them. The CDR3 has 13 residues. CDR3 sequence: CASSFGSGDTQYF. CDR3 nucleotides: TGTGCCAGCAGCTTCGGGAGCGGGGATACGCAGTATTTT. The variable domain in full, with the rest retrieved from reference TRBV5-5 and TRBJ2-3, is DAGVTQSPTHLIKTRGQQVTLRCSPISGHKSVSWYQQVLGQGPQFIFQYYEKEERGRGNFPDRFSARQFPNYSSELNVNALLLGDSALYLCASSFGSGDTQYFGPGTRLTVL.

This CDR3 reads CASSYPRTYGGELFF. The CDR3 bases are TGTGCCAGCAGCTACCCTCGGACCTACGGGGGGGAGCTGTTTTTT. The chain recombines TRBV5-6 with TRBJ2-2; D remains ambiguous. The CDR3 runs 15 residues. With 3 bases removed from V and 8 bases from J, the gap between germline ends came to 17 bases. Germline V gene data show CDR1 as SGHDT and CDR2 as YYEEEE.

The chain is built from TRBV29-1 and TRBJ2-7; the match to TRBD1 covers 8 bases. The CDR3 extends over 16 amino acids. CDR1 SQVTM and CDR2 ANQGSEA come from the germline V gene. V shed 6 bases, J shed 0 bases, and the junction held 13 bases outside the gene matches. The CDR3 is CSVLGATGTGSYEQYF. The CDR3, as DNA: TGCAGCGTCCTAGGAGCTACCGGGACAGGCTCCTACGAGCAGTACTTC.

This chain links TRBV6-6 with TRBJ2-1, with D perhaps matching TRBD1 (5 bases). CDR1 is MNHNY and CDR2 is SVGAGI in the germline V gene (reference sequence). Trimming stripped 2 bases from V and 7 bases from J, with 12 bases between. CDR3 size: 14 residues. The CDR3 nucleotides read TGTGCCAGCAGTTACGGCGCAGGGTTGAATGAGCAGTTCTTC. Residues: CASSYGAGLNEQFF.

The chain couples TRBV4-3 to TRBJ2-7, with D uncertain. Germline loops: CDR1 LGHNA, CDR2 YSLEER. The CDR3 runs 14 residues. With 4 bases removed from V and 1 base from J, the gap between germline ends came to 11 bases. The CDR3 sequence: CASSPGSGSYEQYF. CDR3 sequence (DNA): TGCGCCAGCAGCCCCGGCAGTGGATCCTACGAGCAGTACTTC.

This clone has only one observation. The chain employs TRBV19 and TRBJ2-1; the match to TRBD2 covers 9 bases. This CDR3 has 17 amino acids. In germline, CDR1 is LNHDA, CDR2 SQIVND (reference sequence). Germline trimming cut 1 base from V and 4 bases from J; bases unmatched to any gene: 8. This chain's CDR3 is CASSIGSAGGRYNEQFF. The CDR3 DNA reads as TGTGCCAGTAGTATAGGGTCAGCGGGGGGCCGGTACAATGAGCAGTTCTTC.

The V gene is TRBV30, the J gene TRBJ2-2, with D hard to call. The CDR3 is 14 amino acids. Between the trimmed V and J ends, which lost 5 bases and 7 bases, there was a span of 17 bases. Germline V gene data show CDR1 as GTSNPN and CDR2 as SVGIG (reference sequence). CDR3 DNA: TGTGCCTGGGGACGGATTCGGAGAGGCGGGGAGCTGTTTTTT. This sequence encodes CAWGRIRRGGELFF.

The rearrangement uses TRBV29-1 and TRBJ2-5; D may be TRBD1 (7 bases). Germline V gives CDR1 SQVTM, CDR2 ANQGSEA. This CDR3 region has 17 residues. With 4 bases removed from V and 7 bases from J, the gap between germline ends came to 28 bases. The CDR3 region is CSVAWRGQGGVGGTQYF. Written as DNA, the CDR3 is TGCAGCGTTGCCTGGAGGGGGCAAGGGGGTGTGGGAGGGACCCAGTACTTC.

This clone was detected only a few times. This rearrangement joins TRBV7-9 to TRBJ1-5, with a possible D match to TRBD1 (6 bases). CDR3 length: 14 residues. With 1 base removed from V and 6 bases from J, the gap between germline ends came to 10 bases. Germline V gives CDR1 SEHNR, CDR2 FQNEAQ (reference sequence). The CDR3: CASSLGGPLQPQHF. CDR3 coding DNA: TGTGCCAGCAGCTTAGGGGGGCCCCTTCAGCCCCAGCATTTT.

About this clone itself: One end of the junction fails to match germline, which may point to a read error. The genes are TRBV6-1 and TRBJ2-5; 9 nucleotides agree with TRBD2. Germline CDR1 reads MNHNS; CDR2 reads SASEGT. The CDR3 loop spans 16 amino acids. CDR3 loop: CASSEGVSGGQETQYF. CDR3 coding DNA: TGTGCCAGCAGCGAAGGGGTTAGCGGGGGTCAAGAGACCCAGTACTTC.

The chain recombines TRBV10-3 with TRBJ2-5; TRBD1 is a possible D gene (6 bases). CDR1 and CDR2 (germline): ENHRY, SYGVKD. The CDR3 consists of 15 residues. Trimming took 3 bases from V and 4 from J, leaving 15 bases between them. DNA of the CDR3: TGTGCCATCAGTGACTCCCAGGGGAGTGGAGAGACCCAGTACTTC. This gives the protein CAISDSQGSGETQYF.

This clone was counted once. The chain couples TRBV28 to TRBJ1-1; tentatively, D is TRBD1 (6 bases). V was pared by 3 bases and J by 0 bases, with 11 bases between. The CDR3 has 15 amino acids. Germline V gene data show CDR1 as MDHEN and CDR2 as SYDVKM. Here the CDR3 DNA reads TGTGCCAGCAGTTTCGGGACATATTTGAACACTGAAGCTTTCTTT. This gives the protein CASSFGTYLNTEAFF.

The CDR3 DNA reads as TGTGCCAGCAGTTATACAGGGTACCAAGAGACCCAGTACTTC. Amino acids: CASSYTGYQETQYF. This chain connects TRBV6-5 to TRBJ2-5; D possibly corresponds to TRBD1 (6 bases). The CDR3 spans 14 residues. Per the germline V gene, CDR1 is MNHEY and CDR2 is SVGAGI. V was cut by 3 bases and J by 0 bases, with 8 bases left in between.

V is TRBV27 and J is TRBJ1-2; D unclear. CDR1 is MNHEY, CDR2 SMNVEV, per germline (reference sequence). The V gene lost 8 bases and the J gene lost 0 bases, with 16 bases spanning the gap. The length of the CDR3 is 15 residues. The CDR3 region is CASHFDGEPNYGYTF. CDR3 coding DNA: TGTGCCAGCCATTTCGACGGTGAGCCTAACTATGGCTACACCTTC.

V and J are TRBV4-3 and TRBJ2-1, with 8 bases that match TRBD2. Germline trimming cut 5 bases from V and 10 bases from J; bases unmatched to any gene: 13. Germline loops: CDR1 LGHNA, CDR2 YSLEER. This CDR3 region has 15 residues. The CDR3 reads CASSSLAGGSQEQFF. CDR3 DNA: TGCGCCAGCAGCTCCCTGGCGGGGGGCTCACAAGAGCAGTTCTTC.

This chain connects TRBV5-1 to TRBJ2-5; tentative D call: TRBD1 (7 bases). Germline V gene sequence: CDR1 SGHRS, CDR2 YFSETQ. This CDR3 contains 15 residues. V was shortened by 2 bases and J by 2 bases, with 13 bases between the two germline ends. The CDR3 DNA reads TGCGCCAGCAGCTTTGGGCGGGGACAGCAAGAGACCCAGTACTTC. It codes for CASSFGRGQQETQYF.

The rearrangement uses TRBV4-2 and TRBJ2-1, with 8 bases fitting TRBD1. The CDR3 length is 15 residues. V lost 3 bases and J lost 6; bases outside the gene matches: 7. Per the germline V gene, CDR1 is LGHNA and CDR2 is YNFKEQ. The CDR3 region is CASSQVDREVNEQFF. CDR3 nucleotide sequence: TGTGCCAGCAGCCAGGTGGACAGGGAAGTCAATGAGCAGTTCTTC.

This chain connects TRBV19 to TRBJ1-6, with D hard to call. Between the trimmed V and J ends, which lost 7 bases and 9 bases, there was a span of 16 bases. CDR1 and CDR2 from the germline V gene are LNHDA and SQIVND (reference sequence). CDR3 length: 14 amino acids. This chain's CDR3 is CASTPVPPPSPLHF. For the CDR3, the DNA is TGTGCCAGTACCCCCGTACCCCCCCCTTCACCCCTCCACTTT.

CDR3 sequence (DNA): TGTGCCAGCAGTTACGGGGTGTACAATGAGCAGTTCTTC. Encoded protein: CASSYGVYNEQFF. V is TRBV6-6 and J is TRBJ2-1, with unresolved D. The CDR3 consists of 13 residues. Germline V gene lookup returns CDR1 MNHNY and CDR2 SVGAGI (reference sequence). V was trimmed by 2 bases and J by 4 bases, leaving 6 bases between them.

The chain is built from TRBV6-5 and TRBJ2-3, with D perhaps matching TRBD2 (7 bases). CDR3 length equals 14 residues. The V and J ends lost 6 bases and 6 bases respectively, with 16 bases between them. CDR1 MNHEY and CDR2 SVGAGI come from the germline V gene. Here the CDR3 DNA reads TGTGCCAGCAGCCGTGGGGGGGCCTGGGATACGCAGTATTTT. Translated: CASSRGGAWDTQYF.

The chain combines TRBV5-1 with TRBJ1-2; the match to TRBD1 covers 9 bases. V dropped 5 bases and J dropped 8; count of bases not matched to a gene: 13. The CDR3 consists of 15 residues. The germline V gene has CDR1 SGHRS and CDR2 YFSETQ. This CDR3 reads CASRPLGGQGQGYTF. DNA for the CDR3: TGCGCCAGCAGGCCCTTAGGGGGACAGGGACAAGGCTACACCTTC.